This is a list of T cell receptor beta chains from one sample in a study of human T cells and chemical hapten exposure. Each CDR3 protein gets one entry after TCRdb re-called the RACE reads with MiXCR. The table shows 70,000 to 90,000 distinct CDR3 sequences, with roughly 10% occurring only once. The source material was whole blood, sampled in connection with sensitization to the hapten diphenylcyclopropenone (DPC). Receptors originate from a woman aged 45-65 years with alopecia areata. Some clones in this sample may be carry-over from other donors' samples. Each CDR3 is given with its conserved first and last residue. A D gene is named only where the DNA matches it firmly. Clone sizes are given selectively: once, few, many, or a class where the clone is expanded.

TRBJ2-7,.,TRBV20-1,.,CSARDSRGPSYEQYF,TGCAGTGCTAGAGATTCGAGAGGACCATCCTACGAGCAGTACTTC
TRBJ2-3,many,TRBV12-3/TRBV12-4,.,CASSPSPTRGTQYF,TGTGCCAGCAGTCCTTCGCCGACGCGAGGTACGCAGTATTTT
TRBJ2-7,.,TRBV7-9,.,CASSSRGAGNEQYF,TGTGCCAGCAGCTCGAGGGGGGCCGGGAACGAGCAGTACTTC
TRBJ1-3,.,TRBV6-6,.,CASSFDSSGNTIYF,TGTGCCAGCAGTTTCGACAGCTCTGGAAACACCATATATTTT
TRBJ2-7,few,TRBV7-6,TRBD1,CASSSTGPGGHEQYF,TGTGCCAGCAGCTCGACAGGCCCAGGGGGCCACGAGCAGTACTTC
TRBJ2-2,many,TRBV24-1,.,CATSGVTGELFF,TGTGCCACCAGTGGGGTCACCGGGGAGCTGTTTTTT
TRBJ2-3,many,TRBV5-5,.,CASLLNTDTQYF,TGTGCCAGCCTCCTCAACACAGATACGCAGTATTTT
TRBJ2-7,.,TRBV11-1,.,CASNSASPPYEQYF,TGTGCCAGCAATTCAGCGAGCCCCCCTTACGAGCAGTACTTC
TRBJ2-2,.,TRBV7-2,TRBD2,CASSPAPASGSRTGELFF,TGTGCCAGCAGCCCAGCCCCAGCTAGCGGGAGTAGGACCGGGGAGCTGTTTTTT
TRBJ1-5,many,TRBV19,.,CAAQAIRGDQPQHF,TGTGCCGCCCAAGCGATTAGGGGGGATCAGCCCCAGCATTTT
TRBJ1-3,.,TRBV12-3/TRBV12-4,TRBD1,CASSLRTGENTIYF,TGTGCCAGCAGTTTAAGGACAGGGGAAAACACCATATATTTT
TRBJ1-5,few,TRBV30,.,CAWSGDRSNQPQHF,TGTGCCTGGAGTGGCGACCGTAGCAATCAGCCCCAGCATTTT
TRBJ2-1,few,TRBV5-1,TRBD2,CASSLGRAHNEQFF,TGCGCCAGCAGCTTAGGGAGGGCACACAATGAGCAGTTCTTC
TRBJ2-5,many,TRBV9,TRBD2,CARVLAPKKTQYF,TGTGCCAGAGTACTAGCGCCTAAGAAGACCCAGTACTTC
TRBJ1-1,few,TRBV5-1,.,CASSLVGGRSMNTEAFF,TGCGCCAGCAGCTTGGTAGGGGGACGGAGTATGAACACTGAAGCTTTCTTT
TRBJ1-5,few,TRBV5-6,TRBD1,CASSLVGRGNQPQHF,TGTGCCAGCAGCTTGGTGGGCAGGGGGAATCAGCCCCAGCATTTT
TRBJ2-7,.,TRBV4-1,.,CASSQPRTTFSYEQYF,TGCGCCAGCAGCCAACCGCGGACTACCTTCTCCTACGAGCAGTACTTC
TRBJ2-1,many,TRBV20-1,.,CSARLWESEQFF,TGCAGTGCTAGGCTGTGGGAGAGTGAGCAGTTCTTC
TRBJ1-1,many,TRBV7-3,TRBD1,CASSPRTGTMNTEAFF,TGTGCCAGCAGCCCGCGGACAGGGACAATGAATACTGAAGCTTTCTTT
TRBJ1-2,few,TRBV28,.,CASSSRRPLHGYTF,TGTGCCAGCAGTTCTAGACGGCCCTTGCATGGCTACACCTTC
TRBJ2-7,many,TRBV10-1,.,CASSESRALTTGTETYEQYF,TGCGCCAGCAGTGAGTCGAGGGCCCTTACGACCGGGACGGAAACCTACGAGCAGTACTTC
TRBJ1-1,many,TRBV11-2,.,CASSPAPGRYEAFF,TGTGCCAGCAGCCCCGCCCCTGGGCGTTATGAAGCTTTCTTT